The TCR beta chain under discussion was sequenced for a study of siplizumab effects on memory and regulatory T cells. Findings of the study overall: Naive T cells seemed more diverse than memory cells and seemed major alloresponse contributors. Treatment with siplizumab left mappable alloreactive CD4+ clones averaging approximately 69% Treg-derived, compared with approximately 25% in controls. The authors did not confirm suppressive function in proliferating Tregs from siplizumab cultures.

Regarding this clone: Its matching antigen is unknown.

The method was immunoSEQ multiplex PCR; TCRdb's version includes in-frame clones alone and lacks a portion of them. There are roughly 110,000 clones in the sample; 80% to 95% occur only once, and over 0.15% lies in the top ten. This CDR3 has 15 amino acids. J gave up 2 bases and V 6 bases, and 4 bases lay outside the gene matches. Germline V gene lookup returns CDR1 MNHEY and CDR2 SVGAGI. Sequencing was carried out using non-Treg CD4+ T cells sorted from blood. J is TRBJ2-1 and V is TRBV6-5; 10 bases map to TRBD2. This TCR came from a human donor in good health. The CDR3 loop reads CASSPSGGAYNEQFF. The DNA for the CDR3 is TGTGCCAGCAGCCCCAGCGGGGGGGCCTACAATGAGCAGTTCTTC.